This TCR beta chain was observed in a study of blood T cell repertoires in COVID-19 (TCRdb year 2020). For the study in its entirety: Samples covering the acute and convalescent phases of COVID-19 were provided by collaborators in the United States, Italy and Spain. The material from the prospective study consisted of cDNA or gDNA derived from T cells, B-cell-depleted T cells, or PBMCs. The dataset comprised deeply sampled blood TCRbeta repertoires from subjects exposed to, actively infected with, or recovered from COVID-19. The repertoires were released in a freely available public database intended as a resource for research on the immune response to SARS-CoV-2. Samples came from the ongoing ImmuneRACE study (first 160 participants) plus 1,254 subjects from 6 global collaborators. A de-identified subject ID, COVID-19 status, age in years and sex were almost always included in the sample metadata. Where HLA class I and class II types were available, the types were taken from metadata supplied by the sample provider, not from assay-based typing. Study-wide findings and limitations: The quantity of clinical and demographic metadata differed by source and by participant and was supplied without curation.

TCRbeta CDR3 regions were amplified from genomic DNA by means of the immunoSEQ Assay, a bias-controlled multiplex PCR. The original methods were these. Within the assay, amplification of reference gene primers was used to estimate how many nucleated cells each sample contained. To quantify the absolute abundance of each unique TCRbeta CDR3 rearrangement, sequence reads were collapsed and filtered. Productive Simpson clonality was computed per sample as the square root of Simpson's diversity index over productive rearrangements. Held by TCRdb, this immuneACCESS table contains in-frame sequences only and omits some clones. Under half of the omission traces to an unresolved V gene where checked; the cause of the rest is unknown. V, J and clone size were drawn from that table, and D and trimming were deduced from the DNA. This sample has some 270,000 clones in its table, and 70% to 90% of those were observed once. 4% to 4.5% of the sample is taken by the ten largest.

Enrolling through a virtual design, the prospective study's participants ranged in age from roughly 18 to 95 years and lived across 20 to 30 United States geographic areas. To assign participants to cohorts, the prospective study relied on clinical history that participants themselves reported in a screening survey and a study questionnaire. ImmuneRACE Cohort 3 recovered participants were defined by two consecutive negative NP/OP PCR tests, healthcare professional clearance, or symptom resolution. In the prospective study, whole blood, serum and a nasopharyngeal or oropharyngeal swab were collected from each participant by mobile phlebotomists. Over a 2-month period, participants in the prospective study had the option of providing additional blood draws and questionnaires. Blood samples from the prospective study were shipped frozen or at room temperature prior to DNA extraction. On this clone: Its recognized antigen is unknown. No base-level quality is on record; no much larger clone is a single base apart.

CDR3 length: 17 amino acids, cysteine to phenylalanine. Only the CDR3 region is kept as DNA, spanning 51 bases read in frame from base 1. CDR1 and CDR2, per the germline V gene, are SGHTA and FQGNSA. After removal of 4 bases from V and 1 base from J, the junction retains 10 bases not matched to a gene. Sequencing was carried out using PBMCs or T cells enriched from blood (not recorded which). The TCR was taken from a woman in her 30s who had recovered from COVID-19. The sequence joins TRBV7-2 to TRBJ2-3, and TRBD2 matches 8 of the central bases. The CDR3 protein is CASSSAGGRGRTDTQYF. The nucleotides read TGTGCCAGCAGCTCGGCGGGAGGACGAGGGCGCACAGATACGCAGTATTTT.